This TCR beta chain was sequenced for a study of T-cell reconstitution after alpha-beta-depleted transplantation in children. Library preparation (for TCRbeta) was performed with unique molecular identifiers. From the PCR reads, TCRdb called clonotypes with MiXCR, one entry per CDR3 protein. The table lists 450,000 to 500,000 distinct CDR3 sequences, around 13% of them singletons. The junction had 15 bases not matched to a gene; V was cut back by 8 bases and J by 5 bases. Germline V gene lookup returns CDR1 MNHEY and CDR2 SVGAGI. This CDR3 spans 18 amino acids. This clonotype was picked up a small number of times.

The chain recombines TRBV6-5 with TRBJ2-3; TRBD2 agrees at 14 bases. The sequence came from a human donor who donated a stem cell graft to a child with combined immunodeficiency. The material was PBMCs from the stem cell graft donor, obtained from the stem cell graft. CDR3 coding DNA: TGTGCCAGCGGCTACTTACGACTAGCGGGAGGGCCGAGAGATACGCAGTATTTT. Translating it yields CASGYLRLAGGPRDTQYF.